The T cell receptor (beta chain) described here comes from a study of molecular identifiers for immune sequencing clone quantification. Study-level information: Five portions were made in replicates from RNA of roughly 20,000 or 100,000 naive CD8 cells, and four underwent sequencing.

CD8+CD4-CCR7+CD45RA+ cells were sorted as naive CD8 T cells. The CDR3 is 16 residues long. Germline CDR1 is MNHEY and CDR2 is SVGAGI. V dropped 5 bases and J dropped 1 base, with 17 bases sitting between them. General study findings and limits: Underestimation of highly expanded clone sizes could arise where identical TCR molecules share a barcode.

As concerns this clonotype: Antigen unknown. This sequence may be a read error, since a much larger clone differs from it by one base.

A single record per CDR3 protein comes from TCRdb applying MiXCR to the PCR reads. There are 250,000 to 400,000 distinct CDR3 sequences in the sample; over 20% occur only once, and roughly 0.8% lies in the top ten. The receptor was derived from a human donor in good health. Some libraries in this study had Jurkat cell RNA spiked in. The V gene is TRBV6-5, the J gene TRBJ1-1, with no clear D. The sequencing sample was made of naive CD8+ T cells from blood, with Jurkat cell RNA spiked in. The subset here: FACS-sorted CD8+CD4-CCR7+CD45RA+ naive T cells. The CDR3 coding sequence is TGTGCCAGCAGTCACGGCCTTTGGCGGCAGAACACTGAAGCTTTCTTT. Its translation is CASSHGLWRQNTEAFF.